The 18 T cell receptor beta chains below come from one sample, sequenced in a study of tumor-infiltrating lymphocytes in primary liver carcinoma. From unsorted bulk tissue weighing roughly 17-34 mg, DNA and RNA were co-extracted. A primer matching the constant region was used to make TCR beta cDNA from about 500 ng of total RNA. Each TCR beta library was derived from three nested multiplex PCR rounds that employed slightly modified ARM-PCR. Running 10 cycles apiece, the first two PCR rounds relied on TRBV1-TRBV30 forward primers together with a C-beta reverse primer. Using its own MiXCR run on the multiplex PCR reads, TCRdb lists one record per CDR3 protein. The sample holds 110,000 or so distinct CDR3 sequences, 80% to 85% seen once. The specimen sequenced was liver tumor tissue from sampling region 3. Subset denoted: tumor region T3, left-lateral pole. These receptors originate from a man between 35 and 55 years old with primary liver carcinoma and hepatitis B virus infection.

This clonotype was observed a single time. One end of the junction does not line up with germline, which may come from a read error. J is TRBJ2-3 and V is TRBV12-3 or TRBV12-4, with 10 bases matching TRBD2. CDR3 length: 14 amino acids. The CDR3, as DNA: TGTACCAGCAGTTCCCGACTAGCGGGCGTTCCGCGGTATTTT. Amino acid sequence: CTSSSRLAGVPRYF.

Turning to this clonotype: The junction departs from the called germline gene at one end, perhaps through a read error. This chain joins TRBV15 and TRBJ2-6; 9 bases are a match to TRBD1. Germline CDR1 LNHNV, CDR2 YYDKDF (reference sequence). The CDR3 extends over 19 amino acids. CDR3 DNA: TGTGCCCCCAGCCTTGCGGCGGGACAGGGTTTCTCTGGGGCCAACGTCCTGACTTTC. This gives the protein CAPSLAAGQGFSGANVLTF.

A word on this clonotype: One junction end does not reproduce the germline sequence, and a read error may be involved. CDR3 coding DNA: TGTGCCTCGGGGCGGAACACCGGGGAGCTGTTATTT. Its translation: CASGRNTGELLF. The rearrangement links TRBV30 to TRBJ2-2; D is tentatively TRBD1 or TRBD2 (5 bases each). The CDR3 has 12 residues. Germline lookup yields CDR1 GTSNPN and CDR2 SVGIG (reference sequence).

Turning to this clonotype: Germline and junction disagree at one end, which may indicate a read error. The chain joins TRBV11-2 to TRBJ2-7; D is uncertain. The CDR3 contains 14 residues. Germline-derived CDR1 and CDR2 are SGHAT and FQNNGV. This chain's CDR3 is CANSSKRNSYDQYF. The CDR3, as DNA: TGTGCCAACAGCTCTAAGAGGAACTCCTACGATCAGTACTTC. The whole variable domain, remainder taken from reference TRBV11-2 and TRBJ2-7, is EAGVAQSPRYKIIEKRQSVAFWCNPISGHATLYWYQQILGQGPKLLIQFQNNGVVDDSQLPKDRFSAERLKGVDSTLKIQPAKLEDSAVYLCANSSKRNSYDQYFGPGTRLTVT.

Points on this clonotype: At one boundary the junction diverges from the germline segment, which might be a read error. The chain links TRBV7-9 to TRBJ1-1; D may be TRBD1 (5 bases). This CDR3 spans 14 amino acids. From germline, CDR1 is SEHNR and CDR2 FQNEAQ (reference sequence). Here the CDR3 DNA reads TGTGCCAGCAGCTTAGCGGGGGGAGACACTGAAGCTTCCTTT. This codes for CASSLAGGDTEASF.

As regards this clonotype: Without the conserved terminal phenylalanine or tryptophan, this CDR3 likely stems from a read error. The V gene is TRBV29-1, the J gene TRBJ1-1; TRBD1 agrees at 8 bases. CDR3 size: 15 residues. In germline, CDR1 is SQVTM, CDR2 ANQGSEA. The CDR3 reads CSGGQEGFQNIEAFS. The CDR3 coding sequence is TGCAGCGGGGGACAGGAAGGCTTTCAGAACATTGAAGCTTTCTCT.

With respect to this clonotype: At one end, the junction sequence differs from germline, possibly due to a read error. The V gene is TRBV11-1, the J gene TRBJ2-4; 7 bases agree with TRBD2. The CDR3 spans 17 residues. Germline lookup yields CDR1 SGHAT and CDR2 FQDESV (reference sequence). Written as DNA, the CDR3 is TGTACCAGCAGCTCTCCCGGGACCAGCGGGACCAAAAACATTCAGTATTTC. Its translation: CTSSSPGTSGTKNIQYF.

With regard to this clonotype: The CDR3 does not close with the conserved phenylalanine or tryptophan, likely indicating a read error. The chain recombines TRBV11-3 with TRBJ1-5; D possibly corresponds to TRBD1 (5 bases). The CDR3 sequence is 15 residues long. Germline-derived CDR1 and CDR2 are SGHNT and YENEEA. CDR3 loop: CASGLDLGLAQPQHI. CDR3 bases: TGTGCCAGCGGCTTAGATCTGGGGCTGGCCCAGCCCCAGCATATT.

This clonotype came up once. This likely comes from a read error, as the CDR3 has no conserved phenylalanine or tryptophan at its end. J is TRBJ1-2 and V is TRBV6-5, with a possible D match to TRBD1 (5 bases). The V gene's germline CDR1 is MNHEY and CDR2 SVGAGI. The length of the CDR3 is 13 residues. Trimming took 7 bases from V and 7 from J, leaving 16 bases between them. The CDR3 here is CASTPRDEGGYTY. The CDR3 bases are TGTGCCAGCACCCCGAGGGACGAGGGTGGCTACACCTAC.

Worth noting for this clonotype: An end of the junction differs from the germline gene, which may be a read error. The chain carries TRBV28 and TRBJ1-5, with 9 bases that match TRBD1. This CDR3 region has 13 residues. CDR1 and CDR2 (germline): MDHEN, SYDVKM. The CDR3 bases are TGTGGCAGCAGGGACAGGGCTAAACAGCCCCAGCATTTT. Encoded protein: CGSRDRAKQPQHF.

This clonotype was picked up one time. The chain carries TRBV29-1 and TRBJ2-5; TRBD1 matches 9 bases. V trimming: 6 bases; J trimming: 9 bases; junction bases outside the gene matches: 17. This CDR3 is 15 amino acids long. The V gene's germline CDR1 is SQVTM and CDR2 ANQGSEA. CDR3 region: CSVRVPGQGIEAQYF. In DNA form, the CDR3 reads TGCAGCGTCCGAGTCCCAGGACAGGGGATTGAGGCCCAGTACTTC. The variable domain in full, completed from reference TRBV29-1 and TRBJ2-5, reads SAVISQKPSRDICQRGTSLTIQCQVDSQVTMMFWYRQQPGQSLTLIATANQGSEATYESGFVIDKFPISRPNLTFSTLTVSNMSPEDSSIYLCSVRVPGQGIEAQYFGPGTRLLVL.

Of note for this clonotype: Compared with germline, one end of the junction differs, possibly owing to a read error. The chain combines TRBV4-1 with TRBJ2-1; unclear D gene. From germline, CDR1 is MGHRA and CDR2 YSYEKL. The CDR3 sequence is 16 residues long. CDR3 nucleotide sequence: TGCGCCAACAGCCAAGCGAGTGGCGGAAGGTACAATGAGCAGTTCTTC. It translates to CANSQASGGRYNEQFF.

Worth noting for this clonotype: One end of the junction fails to match germline, which may point to a read error. This rearrangement joins TRBV11-1 to TRBJ2-7; D is possibly TRBD1 (5 bases). The CDR3 runs 13 residues. Looked up from germline, CDR1 is SGHAT and CDR2 is FQDESV (reference sequence). The CDR3 region has the DNA TGTACCAGCAAGGGGAAGCGATCCTACGAGCAGTATTTC. Its translation: CTSKGKRSYEQYF.

The CDR3 DNA reads TGTGCCAGTAAACTAGCGGAAAGCACAGATACGCAGTATTTT. Protein sequence: CASKLAESTDTQYF. This rearrangement joins TRBV11-2 to TRBJ2-3; 8 bases line up with TRBD2. Germline values: CDR1 SGHAT, CDR2 FQNNGV. This CDR3 region has 14 residues. With 9 bases clipped from V and 0 bases from J, the junction kept 5 bases outside the gene matches.

This clonotype showed up just once. The germline gene is not matched at one end of the junction; a read error may be the cause. This chain uses TRBV29-1 with TRBJ2-7; TRBD1 is a possible D gene (5 bases). This CDR3 has 13 amino acids. Germline V gene lookup returns CDR1 SQVTM and CDR2 ANQGSEA. The CDR3: CSVEITGFDEQYF. The CDR3 DNA follows: TGCAGCGTTGAAATTACAGGATTTGATGAGCAGTATTTC.

The chain employs TRBV29-1 and TRBJ1-2; TRBD1 is a possible D gene (5 bases). This CDR3 is 18 amino acids long. CDR1 and CDR2 (germline): SQVTM, ANQGSEA. The CDR3 loop is CTVGASTGTQVANYGYTF. DNA of the CDR3: TGCACTGTTGGGGCATCAACAGGAACTCAAGTGGCTAACTATGGCTACACCTTC.

This clonotype was found many times. The V call is TRBV5-1, the J call TRBJ2-3; D call uncertain. This CDR3 has 14 residues. Per germline, CDR1 SGHRS and CDR2 YFSETQ. With 3 bases removed from V and 4 bases from J, the gap between germline ends came to 12 bases. In nucleotides, the CDR3 is TGCGCCAGCAGCTCCAACAATCTCCCAGATACGCAGTATTTT. This translates into CASSSNNLPDTQYF. Variable domain in full (rest from reference TRBV5-1 and TRBJ2-3): KAGVTQTPRYLIKTRGQQVTLSCSPISGHRSVSWYQQTPGQGLQFLFEYFSETQRNKGNFPGRFSGRQFSNSRSEMNVSTLELGDSALYLCASSSNNLPDTQYFGPGTRLTVL.

Notes on this clonotype: This could be a read error, since a much larger clone is one nucleotide away. The V call is TRBV7-2, the J call TRBJ2-3; 8 nucleotides agree with TRBD2. The germline V gene encodes CDR1 SGHTA and CDR2 FQGNSA. The CDR3 is made up of 18 amino acids. CDR3 in DNA: TGTGCCAGCAACTTAGTCCCCGCGGGAGCGGGAGATGCAGATACGCAGTATTTT. It translates to CASNLVPAGAGDADTQYF.